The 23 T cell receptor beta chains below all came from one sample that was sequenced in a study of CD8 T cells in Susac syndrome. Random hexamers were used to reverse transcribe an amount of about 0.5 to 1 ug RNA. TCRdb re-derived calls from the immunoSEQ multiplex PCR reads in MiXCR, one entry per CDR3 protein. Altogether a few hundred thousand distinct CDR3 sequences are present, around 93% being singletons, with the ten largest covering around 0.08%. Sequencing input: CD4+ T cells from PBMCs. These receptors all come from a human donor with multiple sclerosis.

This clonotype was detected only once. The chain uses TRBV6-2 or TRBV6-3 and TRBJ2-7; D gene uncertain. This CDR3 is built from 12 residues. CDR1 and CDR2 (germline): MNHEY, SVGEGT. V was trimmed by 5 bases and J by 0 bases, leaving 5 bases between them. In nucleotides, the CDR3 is TGTGCCAGCAGTGACACCTCCTACGAGCAGTACTTC. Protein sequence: CASSDTSYEQYF.

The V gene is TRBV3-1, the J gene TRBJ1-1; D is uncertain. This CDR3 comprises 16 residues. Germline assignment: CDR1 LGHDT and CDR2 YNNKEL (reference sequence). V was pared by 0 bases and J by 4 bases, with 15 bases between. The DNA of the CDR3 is TGTGCCAGCAGCCAAGACTGGCAGGTGGGGATCACTGAAGCTTTCTTT. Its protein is CASSQDWQVGITEAFF.

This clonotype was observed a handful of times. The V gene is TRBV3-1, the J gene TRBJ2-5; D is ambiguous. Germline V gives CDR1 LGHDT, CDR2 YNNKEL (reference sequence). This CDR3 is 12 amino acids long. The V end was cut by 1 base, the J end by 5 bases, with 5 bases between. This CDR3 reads CASSQVVETQYF. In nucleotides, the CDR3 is TGTGCCAGCAGCCAAGTCGTCGAGACCCAGTACTTC.

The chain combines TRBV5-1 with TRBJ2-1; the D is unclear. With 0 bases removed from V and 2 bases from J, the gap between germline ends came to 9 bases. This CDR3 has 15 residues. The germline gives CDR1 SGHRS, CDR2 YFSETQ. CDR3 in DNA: TGCGCCAGCAGCTTGGAGATCCAAACCTACAATGAGCAGTTCTTC. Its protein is CASSLEIQTYNEQFF.

The CDR3 protein is CASSQDQGYYGYTF. In DNA form, the CDR3 reads TGTGCCAGCAGCCAAGATCAGGGGTACTATGGCTACACCTTC. The chain couples TRBV3-1 to TRBJ1-2; D may be TRBD1 (6 bases). The CDR3 totals 14 residues. CDR1 and CDR2 (germline): LGHDT, YNNKEL (reference sequence). The V gene lost 0 bases and the J gene lost 3 bases, with 8 bases spanning the gap.

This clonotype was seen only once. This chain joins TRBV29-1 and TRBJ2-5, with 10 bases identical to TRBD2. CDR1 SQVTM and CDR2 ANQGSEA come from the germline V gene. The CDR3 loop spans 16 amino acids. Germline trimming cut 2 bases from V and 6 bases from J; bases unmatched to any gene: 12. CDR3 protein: CSVESASGGPRKTQYF. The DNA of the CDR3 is TGCAGCGTTGAATCGGCTAGCGGGGGACCCCGGAAGACCCAGTACTTC.

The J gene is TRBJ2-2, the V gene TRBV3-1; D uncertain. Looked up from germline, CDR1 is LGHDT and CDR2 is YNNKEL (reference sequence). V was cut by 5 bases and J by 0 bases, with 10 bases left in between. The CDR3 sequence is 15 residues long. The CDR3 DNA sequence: TGTGCCAGCAGCTTCGGACCAACGAACACCGGGGAGCTGTTTTTT. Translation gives CASSFGPTNTGELFF.

CDR3 in amino acids: CAVQASSGANVLTF. CDR3 DNA sequence: TGTGCCGTACAGGCGTCCTCTGGGGCCAACGTCCTGACTTTC. This chain links TRBV6-1 with TRBJ2-6; a weak D match, TRBD1 (5 bases). Trimming pared 11 bases from V and 0 bases from J, leaving 11 bases between. Germline lookup yields CDR1 MNHNS and CDR2 SASEGT. This CDR3 has 14 amino acids.

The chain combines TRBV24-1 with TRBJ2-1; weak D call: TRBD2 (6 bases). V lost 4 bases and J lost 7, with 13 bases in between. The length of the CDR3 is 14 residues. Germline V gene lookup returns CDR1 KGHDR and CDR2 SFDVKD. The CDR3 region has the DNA TGTGCCACCAGTGAGGGGGGACGGAAGAATGAGCAGTTCTTC. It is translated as CATSEGGRKNEQFF.

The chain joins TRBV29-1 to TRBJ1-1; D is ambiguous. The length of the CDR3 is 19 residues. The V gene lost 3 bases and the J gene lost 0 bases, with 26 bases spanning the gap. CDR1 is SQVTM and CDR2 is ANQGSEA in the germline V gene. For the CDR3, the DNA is TGCAGCGTTGAGAGTGAGACCAGGTCCACCTATAGCATGAACACTGAAGCTTTCTTT. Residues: CSVESETRSTYSMNTEAFF. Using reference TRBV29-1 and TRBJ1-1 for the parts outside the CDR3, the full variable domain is SAVISQKPSRDICQRGTSLTIQCQVDSQVTMMFWYRQQPGQSLTLIATANQGSEATYESGFVIDKFPISRPNLTFSTLTVSNMSPEDSSIYLCSVESETRSTYSMNTEAFFGQGTRLTVV.

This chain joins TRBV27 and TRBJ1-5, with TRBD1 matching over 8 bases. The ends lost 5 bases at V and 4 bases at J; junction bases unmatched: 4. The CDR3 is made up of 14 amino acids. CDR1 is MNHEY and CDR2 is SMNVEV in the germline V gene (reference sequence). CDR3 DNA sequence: TGTGCCAGCAGTCTCAGGACAGGGAATCAGCCCCAGCATTTT. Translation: CASSLRTGNQPQHF.

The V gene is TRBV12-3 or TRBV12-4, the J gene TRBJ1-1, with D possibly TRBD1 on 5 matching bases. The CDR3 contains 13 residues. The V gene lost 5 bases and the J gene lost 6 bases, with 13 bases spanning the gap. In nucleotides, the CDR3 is TGTGCCAGCAGTCCCACACAGGAGGCTGAAGCTTTCTTT. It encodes CASSPTQEAEAFF.

The CDR3 nucleotides are TGTGCCAGCAGTCGGGGGTCCATACAAGAGACCCAGTACTTC. This translates into CASSRGSIQETQYF. V usage is TRBV5-4 and J usage is TRBJ2-5; perhaps TRBD2 as D (6 bases). This CDR3 is 14 amino acids long. V lost 5 bases, J lost 2 bases, and 13 bases lay in between. The germline V gene encodes CDR1 SGHNT and CDR2 YYREEE (reference sequence).

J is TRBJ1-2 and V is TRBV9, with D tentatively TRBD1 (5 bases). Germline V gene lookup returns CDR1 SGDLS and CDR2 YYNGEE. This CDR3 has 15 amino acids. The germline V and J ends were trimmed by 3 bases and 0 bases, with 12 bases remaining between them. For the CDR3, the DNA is TGTGCCAGCAGCGCCCAGGGTGTCCCTAACTATGGCTACACCTTC. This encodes CASSAQGVPNYGYTF.

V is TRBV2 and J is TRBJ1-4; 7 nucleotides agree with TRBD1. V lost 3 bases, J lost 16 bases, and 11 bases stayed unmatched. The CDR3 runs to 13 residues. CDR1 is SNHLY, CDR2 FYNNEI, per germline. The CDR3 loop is CASSDTTGTEGFF. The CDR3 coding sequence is TGTGCCAGCAGTGACACCACCGGGACAGAAGGGTTTTTT.

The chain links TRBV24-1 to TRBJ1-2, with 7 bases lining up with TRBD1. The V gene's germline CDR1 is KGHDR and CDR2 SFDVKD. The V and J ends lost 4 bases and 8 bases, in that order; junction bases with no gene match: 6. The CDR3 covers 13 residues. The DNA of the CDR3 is TGTGCCACCAGTGAGTCCGACAGGGAGGGCTACACCTTC. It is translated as CATSESDREGYTF.

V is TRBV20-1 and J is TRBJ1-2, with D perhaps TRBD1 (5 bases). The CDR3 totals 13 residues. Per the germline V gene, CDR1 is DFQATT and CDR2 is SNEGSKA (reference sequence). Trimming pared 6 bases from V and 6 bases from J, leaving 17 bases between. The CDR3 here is CSANRGTTDGYTF. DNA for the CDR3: TGCAGTGCGAATCGCGGGACGACAGATGGCTACACCTTC.

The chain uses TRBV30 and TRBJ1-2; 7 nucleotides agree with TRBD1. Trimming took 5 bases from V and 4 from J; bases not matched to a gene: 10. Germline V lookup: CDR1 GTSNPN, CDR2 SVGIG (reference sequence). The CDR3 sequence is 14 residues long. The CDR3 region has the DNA TGTGCCTGGCAGGGATCCGGGACAGTCTATGGCTACACCTTC. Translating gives CAWQGSGTVYGYTF.

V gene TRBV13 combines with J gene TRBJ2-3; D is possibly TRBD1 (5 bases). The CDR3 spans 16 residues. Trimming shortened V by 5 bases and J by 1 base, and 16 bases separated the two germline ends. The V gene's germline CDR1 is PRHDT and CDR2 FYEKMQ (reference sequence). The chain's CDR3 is CASSVGAGPGTDTQYF. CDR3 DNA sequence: TGTGCCAGCAGCGTTGGCGCAGGGCCGGGCACAGATACGCAGTATTTT.

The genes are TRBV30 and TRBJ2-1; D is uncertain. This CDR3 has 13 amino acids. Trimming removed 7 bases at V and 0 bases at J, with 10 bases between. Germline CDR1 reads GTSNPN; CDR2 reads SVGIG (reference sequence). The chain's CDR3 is CAFGLPSYNEQFF. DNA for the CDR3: TGTGCCTTCGGCCTCCCCTCCTACAATGAGCAGTTCTTC.

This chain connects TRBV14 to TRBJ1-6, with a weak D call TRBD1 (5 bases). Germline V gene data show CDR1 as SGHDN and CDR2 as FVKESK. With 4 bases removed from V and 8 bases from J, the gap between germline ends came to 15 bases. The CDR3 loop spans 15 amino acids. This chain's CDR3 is CASSPQDGAYSPLHF. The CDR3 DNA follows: TGTGCCAGCAGCCCGCAGGACGGGGCCTATTCACCCCTCCACTTT.

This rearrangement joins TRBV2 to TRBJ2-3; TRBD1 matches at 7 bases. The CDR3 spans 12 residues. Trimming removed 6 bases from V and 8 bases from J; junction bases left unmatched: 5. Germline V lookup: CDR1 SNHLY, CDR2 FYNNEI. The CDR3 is CASRDRSSTQYF. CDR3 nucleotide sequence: TGTGCCAGCAGGGACAGGAGTAGTACGCAGTATTTT.

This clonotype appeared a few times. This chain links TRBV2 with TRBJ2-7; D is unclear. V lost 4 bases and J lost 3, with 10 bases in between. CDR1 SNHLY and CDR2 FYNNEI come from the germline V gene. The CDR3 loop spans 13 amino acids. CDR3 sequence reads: CASSVRAYYEQYF. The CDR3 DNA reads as TGTGCCAGCAGTGTAAGGGCCTACTACGAGCAGTACTTC.